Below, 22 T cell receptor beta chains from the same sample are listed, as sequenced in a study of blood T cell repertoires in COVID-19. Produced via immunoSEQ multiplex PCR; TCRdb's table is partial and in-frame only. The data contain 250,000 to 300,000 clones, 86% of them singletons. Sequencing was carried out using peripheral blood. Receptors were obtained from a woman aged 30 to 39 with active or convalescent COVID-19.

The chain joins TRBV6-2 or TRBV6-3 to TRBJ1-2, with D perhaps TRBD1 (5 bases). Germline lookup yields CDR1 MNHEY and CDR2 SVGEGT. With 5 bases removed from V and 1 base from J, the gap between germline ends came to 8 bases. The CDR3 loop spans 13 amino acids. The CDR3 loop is CASSRQGNYGYTF. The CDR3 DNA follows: TGTGCCAGCAGTCGCCAGGGTAACTATGGCTACACCTTC.

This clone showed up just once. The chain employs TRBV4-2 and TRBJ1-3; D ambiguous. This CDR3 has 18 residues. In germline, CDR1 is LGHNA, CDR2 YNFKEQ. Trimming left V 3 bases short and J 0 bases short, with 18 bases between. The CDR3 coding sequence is TGTGCCAGCAGCCAGCACCTCGGAGGCAGACCCTCTGGAAACACCATATATTTT. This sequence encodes CASSQHLGGRPSGNTIYF.

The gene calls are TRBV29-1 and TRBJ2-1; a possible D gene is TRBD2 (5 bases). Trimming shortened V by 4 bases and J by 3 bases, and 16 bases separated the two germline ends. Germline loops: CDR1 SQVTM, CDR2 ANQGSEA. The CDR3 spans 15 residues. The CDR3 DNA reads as TGCAGCGTTGGCCCGACTTCGGGGTTCTACAATGAGCAGTTCTTC. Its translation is CSVGPTSGFYNEQFF.

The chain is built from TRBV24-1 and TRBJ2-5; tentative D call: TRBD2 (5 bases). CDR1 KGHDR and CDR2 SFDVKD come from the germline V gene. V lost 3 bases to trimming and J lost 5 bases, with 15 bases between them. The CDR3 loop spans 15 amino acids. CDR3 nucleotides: TGTGCCACCAGTGATCGAGCGGCGCCGGGGGAGACCCAGTACTTC. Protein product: CATSDRAAPGETQYF.

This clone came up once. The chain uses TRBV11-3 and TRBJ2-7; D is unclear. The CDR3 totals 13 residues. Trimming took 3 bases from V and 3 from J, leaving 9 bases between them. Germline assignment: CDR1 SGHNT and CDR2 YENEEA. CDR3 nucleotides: TGTGCCAGCAGCTTGGGCGCACACTACGAGCAGTACTTC. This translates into CASSLGAHYEQYF.

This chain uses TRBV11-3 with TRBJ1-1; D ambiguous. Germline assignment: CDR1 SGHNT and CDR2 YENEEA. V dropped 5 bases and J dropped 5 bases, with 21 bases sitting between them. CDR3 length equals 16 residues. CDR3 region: CASSPLEPRGGTEAFF. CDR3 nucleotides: TGTGCCAGCAGCCCCCTGGAGCCACGGGGAGGGACTGAAGCTTTCTTT.

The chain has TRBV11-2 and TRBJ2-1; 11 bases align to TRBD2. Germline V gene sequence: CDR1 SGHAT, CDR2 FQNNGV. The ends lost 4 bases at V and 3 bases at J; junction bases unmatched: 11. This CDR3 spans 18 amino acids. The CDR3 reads CASSSISGLAAHYNEQFF. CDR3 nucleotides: TGTGCCAGCAGCTCAATATCGGGACTAGCGGCCCACTACAATGAGCAGTTCTTC.

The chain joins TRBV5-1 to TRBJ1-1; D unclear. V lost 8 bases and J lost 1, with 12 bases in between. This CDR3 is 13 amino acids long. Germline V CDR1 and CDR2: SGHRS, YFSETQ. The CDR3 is CASQYTPNTEAFF. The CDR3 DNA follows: TGCGCCAGTCAGTACACCCCGAACACTGAAGCTTTCTTT.

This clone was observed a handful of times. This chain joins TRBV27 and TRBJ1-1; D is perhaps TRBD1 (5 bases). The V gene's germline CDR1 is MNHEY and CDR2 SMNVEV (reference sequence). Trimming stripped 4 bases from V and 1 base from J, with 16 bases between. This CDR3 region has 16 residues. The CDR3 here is CASSSPGAAQNTEAFF. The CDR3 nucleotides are TGTGCCAGCAGTTCGCCTGGGGCAGCCCAGAACACTGAAGCTTTCTTT.

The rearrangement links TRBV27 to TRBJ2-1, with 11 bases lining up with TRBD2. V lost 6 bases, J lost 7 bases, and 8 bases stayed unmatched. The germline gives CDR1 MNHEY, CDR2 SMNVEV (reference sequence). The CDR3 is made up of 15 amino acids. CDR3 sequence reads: CASRPTSGGENEQFF. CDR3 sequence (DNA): TGTGCCAGCAGGCCCACTAGCGGGGGTGAAAATGAGCAGTTCTTC.

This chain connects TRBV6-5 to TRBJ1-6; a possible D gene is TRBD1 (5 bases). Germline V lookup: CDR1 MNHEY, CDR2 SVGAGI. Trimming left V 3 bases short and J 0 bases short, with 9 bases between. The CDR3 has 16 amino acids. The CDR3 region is CASSYRQSSYNSPLHF. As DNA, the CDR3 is TGTGCCAGCAGTTATAGACAGAGCTCCTATAATTCACCCCTCCACTTT.

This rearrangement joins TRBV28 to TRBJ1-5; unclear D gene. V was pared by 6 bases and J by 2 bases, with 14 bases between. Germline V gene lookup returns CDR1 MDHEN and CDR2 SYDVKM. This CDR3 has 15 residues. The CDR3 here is CASSSPIEGNQPQHF. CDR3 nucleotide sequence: TGTGCCAGCAGCTCCCCAATCGAGGGCAATCAGCCCCAGCATTTT.

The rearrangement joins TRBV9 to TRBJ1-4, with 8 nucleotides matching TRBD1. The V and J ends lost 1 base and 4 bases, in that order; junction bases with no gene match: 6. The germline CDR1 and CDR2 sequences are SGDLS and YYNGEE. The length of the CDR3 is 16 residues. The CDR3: CASSVTPGQGNEKLFF. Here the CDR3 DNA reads TGTGCCAGCAGCGTAACTCCAGGACAGGGTAATGAAAAACTGTTTTTT.

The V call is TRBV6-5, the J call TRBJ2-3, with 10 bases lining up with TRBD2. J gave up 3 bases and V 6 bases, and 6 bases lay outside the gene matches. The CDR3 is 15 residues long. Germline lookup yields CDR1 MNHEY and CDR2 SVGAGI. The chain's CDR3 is CASSLAGVGTDTQYF. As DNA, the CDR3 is TGTGCCAGCAGCCTAGCGGGGGTAGGGACAGATACGCAGTATTTT.

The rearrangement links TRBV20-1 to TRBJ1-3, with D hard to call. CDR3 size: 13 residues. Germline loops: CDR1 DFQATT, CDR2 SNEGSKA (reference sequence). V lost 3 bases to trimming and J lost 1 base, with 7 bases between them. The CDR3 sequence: CSASPGSGNTIYF. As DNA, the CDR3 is TGCAGTGCTAGTCCCGGGTCTGGAAACACCATATATTTT.

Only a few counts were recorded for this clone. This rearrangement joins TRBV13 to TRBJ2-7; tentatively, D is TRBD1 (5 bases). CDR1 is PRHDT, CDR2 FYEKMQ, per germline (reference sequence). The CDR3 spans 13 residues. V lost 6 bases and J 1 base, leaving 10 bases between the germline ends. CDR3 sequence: CASSLGPSYEQYF. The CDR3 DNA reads TGTGCCAGCAGTCTGGGGCCTTCCTACGAGCAGTACTTC.

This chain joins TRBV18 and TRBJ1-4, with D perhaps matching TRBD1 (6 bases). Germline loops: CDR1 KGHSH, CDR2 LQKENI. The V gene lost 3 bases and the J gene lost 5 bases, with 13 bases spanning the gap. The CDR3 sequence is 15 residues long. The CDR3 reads CASSPRTDPNEKLFF. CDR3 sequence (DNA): TGTGCCAGCTCACCCCGGACAGACCCGAATGAAAAACTGTTTTTT.

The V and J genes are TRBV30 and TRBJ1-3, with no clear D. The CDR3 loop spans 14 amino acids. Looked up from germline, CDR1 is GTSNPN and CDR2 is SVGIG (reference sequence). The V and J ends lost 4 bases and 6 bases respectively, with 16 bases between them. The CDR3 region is CAWNRGRGENTIYF. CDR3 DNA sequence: TGTGCCTGGAATCGGGGAAGAGGTGAAAACACCATATATTTT.

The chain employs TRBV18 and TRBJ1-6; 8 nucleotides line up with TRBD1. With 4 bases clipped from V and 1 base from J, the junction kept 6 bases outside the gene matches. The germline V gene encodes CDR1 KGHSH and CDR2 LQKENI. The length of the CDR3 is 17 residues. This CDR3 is CASSLSTGESYNSPLHF. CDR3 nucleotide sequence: TGTGCCAGCTCACTCTCGACAGGGGAATCCTATAATTCACCCCTCCACTTT.

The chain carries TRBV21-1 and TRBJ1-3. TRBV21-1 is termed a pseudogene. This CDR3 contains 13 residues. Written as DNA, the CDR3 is TGTGCCAGCAATACTCCCTCTGGAAACACCATATATTTT. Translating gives CASNTPSGNTIYF.

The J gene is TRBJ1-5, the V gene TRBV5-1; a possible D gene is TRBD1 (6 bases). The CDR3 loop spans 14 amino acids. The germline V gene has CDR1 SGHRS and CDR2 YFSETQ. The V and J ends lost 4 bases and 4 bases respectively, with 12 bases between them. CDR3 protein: CASSDGQTNQPQHF. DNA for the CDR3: TGCGCCAGCAGCGATGGACAGACTAATCAGCCCCAGCATTTT.

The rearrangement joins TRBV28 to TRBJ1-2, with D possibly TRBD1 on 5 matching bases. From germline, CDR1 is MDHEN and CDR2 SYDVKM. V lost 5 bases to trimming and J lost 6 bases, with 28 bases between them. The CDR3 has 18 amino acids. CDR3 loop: CASSLGRQIYAVSDGYTF. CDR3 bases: TGTGCCAGCAGTCTAGGACGACAGATCTATGCTGTCTCTGATGGCTACACCTTC.